These 27 T cell receptor beta chains were all obtained from the same sample, sequenced in a study of blood T cell repertoires in COVID-19. The assay was immunoSEQ multiplex PCR, and TCRdb's table has in-frame clones only and misses some. The sample carries under 200,000 clones, around nine tenths recorded once. Material: PBMCs or T cells enriched from blood (not recorded which). The receptors shown here come from a woman aged 18-29 years who had recovered from COVID-19.

The V gene is TRBV4-1, the J gene TRBJ1-2; TRBD1 is a possible D gene (5 bases). V was shortened by 0 bases and J by 4 bases, with 12 bases between the two germline ends. In germline, CDR1 is MGHRA, CDR2 YSYEKL. The CDR3 is made up of 15 amino acids. CDR3 amino acids: CASSQETQGIYGYTF. The CDR3 DNA reads TGCGCCAGCAGCCAAGAGACCCAGGGTATCTATGGCTACACCTTC.

The chain couples TRBV6-5 to TRBJ1-5; TRBD1 aligns across 11 bases. The CDR3 has 14 amino acids. Germline values: CDR1 MNHEY, CDR2 SVGAGI. The ends lost 8 bases at V and 7 bases at J; junction bases unmatched: 7. The CDR3 DNA is TGTGCCAGCGGGGGACAGGGGGTCCACCAGCCCCAGCATTTT. Translation: CASGGQGVHQPQHF.

This chain uses TRBV18 with TRBJ2-5; TRBD1 matches 9 bases. CDR1 and CDR2 (germline): KGHSH, LQKENI. The trim removed 3 bases at V and 5 bases at J, leaving 1 base unmatched. This CDR3 comprises 13 residues. DNA of the CDR3: TGTGCCAGCTCACCGGGGACAGGGGAGACCCAGTACTTC. Translating gives CASSPGTGETQYF.

The chain employs TRBV28 and TRBJ2-7; 11 bases align to TRBD2. The CDR3 spans 14 residues. The germline V gene has CDR1 MDHEN and CDR2 SYDVKM. V was pared by 8 bases and J by 2 bases, with 5 bases of the junction left unmatched. The DNA of the CDR3 is TGTGCCAGCGGGGCACTAGCGGGAGCCTACGAGCAGTACTTC. This sequence encodes CASGALAGAYEQYF.

J is TRBJ2-1 and V is TRBV4-1; tentative D call: TRBD2 (5 bases). CDR3 length: 16 amino acids. Germline CDR1 and CDR2: MGHRA and YSYEKL. V lost 3 bases and J lost 4, with 16 bases in between. CDR3 nucleotide sequence: TGCGCCAGCAGCCAGGGCCAAGTAGCGCAATACAATGAGCAGTTCTTC. Translating it yields CASSQGQVAQYNEQFF.

The rearrangement links TRBV10-3 to TRBJ2-7; D is perhaps TRBD2 (6 bases). The germline V and J ends were trimmed by 0 bases and 4 bases, with 22 bases remaining between them. The CDR3 is 18 residues long. The germline gives CDR1 ENHRY, CDR2 SYGVKD. CDR3 sequence (DNA): TGTGCCATCAGTGAGTCTGAGGTTGGGGACTTGGGGGTTTACGAGCAGTACTTC. Translated, it gives CAISESEVGDLGVYEQYF.

This rearrangement joins TRBV4-1 to TRBJ2-5, with D maybe TRBD1 (6 bases). The CDR3 sequence is 14 residues long. CDR1 MGHRA and CDR2 YSYEKL come from the germline V gene. V lost 1 base to trimming and J lost 2 bases, with 8 bases between them. CDR3 residues: CASSQGTAQETQYF. The CDR3 DNA sequence: TGCGCCAGCAGCCAAGGGACAGCTCAAGAGACCCAGTACTTC.

The chain recombines TRBV28 with TRBJ1-2; no clear D gene. The CDR3 has 13 residues. V lost 6 bases to trimming and J lost 3 bases, with 11 bases between them. Germline-derived CDR1 and CDR2 are MDHEN and SYDVKM. The CDR3, as DNA: TGTGCCAGCAGACTCGCCGGGGACTATGGCTACACCTTC. It encodes CASRLAGDYGYTF.

This chain joins TRBV2 and TRBJ2-1, with 10 bases aligning to TRBD2. Germline V lookup: CDR1 SNHLY, CDR2 FYNNEI. This CDR3 comprises 14 residues. V lost 8 bases, J lost 8 bases, and 9 bases stayed unmatched. CDR3 residues: CASWSSGRADEQFF. The CDR3 nucleotides are TGTGCCAGCTGGTCGAGCGGGAGGGCCGATGAGCAGTTCTTC.

This sequence joins TRBV28 and TRBJ1-4; the D is unclear. The germline V gene encodes CDR1 MDHEN and CDR2 SYDVKM. The V end lost 1 base, the J end lost 8 bases, and 2 bases lay between the germline ends. This CDR3 region has 11 residues. The CDR3 coding sequence is TGTGCCAGCAGTTTATCAGAAAAACTGTTTTTT. Protein product: CASSLSEKLFF. Full variable domain (outside the CDR3, taken from reference TRBV28 and TRBJ1-4): DVKVTQSSRYLVKRTGEKVFLECVQDMDHENMFWYRQDPGLGLRLIYFSYDVKMKEKGDIPEGYSVSREKKERFSLILESASTNQTSMYLCASSLSEKLFFGSGTQLSVL.

The V gene is TRBV6-5, the J gene TRBJ1-4; possibly TRBD1 for D (6 bases). V lost 8 bases to trimming and J lost 7 bases, with 14 bases between them. This CDR3 is built from 13 residues. Germline V lookup: CDR1 MNHEY, CDR2 SVGAGI. This CDR3 is CASRGVGGEKLFF. DNA of the CDR3: TGTGCCAGCCGGGGGGTAGGGGGTGAAAAACTGTTTTTT.

V and J are TRBV27 and TRBJ2-1, with D unclear. This CDR3 is 14 amino acids long. V lost 5 bases and J 2 bases, leaving 10 bases between the germline ends. Germline CDR1 MNHEY, CDR2 SMNVEV (reference sequence). CDR3 residues: CASSLDSPYNEQFF. CDR3 bases: TGTGCCAGCAGTCTAGACTCACCCTACAATGAGCAGTTCTTC.

Regarding this clone: One end of the junction varies from germline; a read error may be responsible. This rearrangement joins TRBV25-1 to TRBJ2-7; the match to TRBD1 covers 8 bases. CDR3 length: 12 amino acids. Germline CDR1 reads MGHDK; CDR2 reads SYGVNS. The DNA of the CDR3 is TGTGCCAGCACCTCGGGGGCGGGACAGGTGTTCTTC. Translated, it gives CASTSGAGQVFF.

The chain links TRBV6-5 to TRBJ2-7; no clear D gene. The CDR3 extends over 14 amino acids. Trimming took 7 bases from V and 4 from J, leaving 17 bases between them. The germline V gene has CDR1 MNHEY and CDR2 SVGAGI. CDR3 nucleotides: TGTGCCAGCAATCGGAACAGTCTTTCTTACGAGCAGTACTTC. Residues: CASNRNSLSYEQYF.

The rearrangement links TRBV28 to TRBJ2-6; D is perhaps TRBD1 (6 bases). V shed 7 bases and J shed 0 bases, with 28 bases lying between them. Germline V gives CDR1 MDHEN, CDR2 SYDVKM. The CDR3 sequence is 21 residues long. The CDR3 sequence is CASTSMEQGYNRASGANVLTF. The CDR3 nucleotides read TGTGCCAGCACTTCGATGGAACAGGGCTATAATCGAGCCTCTGGGGCCAACGTCCTGACTTTC.

CDR3 coding DNA: TGTGCCAGCAGCCCAGAACTAGCGGGGAATGAGCAGTTCTTC. Translated, it gives CASSPELAGNEQFF. The rearrangement joins TRBV5-4 to TRBJ2-1; TRBD2 agrees at 10 bases. The CDR3 has 14 amino acids. Per germline, CDR1 SGHNT and CDR2 YYREEE (reference sequence). The V gene end was trimmed by 4 bases and the J gene end by 7 bases; junction bases not matched to a gene: 5.

The rearrangement uses TRBV5-8 and TRBJ1-5; no reliable D call. V dropped 2 bases and J dropped 7 bases, with 13 bases sitting between them. Germline V gene data show CDR1 as SGHTS and CDR2 as YDEGEE. CDR3 size: 14 residues. In DNA, the CDR3 is TGTGCCAGCAGCTTTTCCAGGTCGAAGCAGCCCCAGCATTTT. It codes for CASSFSRSKQPQHF.

The V call is TRBV28, the J call TRBJ1-1, with D perhaps matching TRBD1 (5 bases). CDR3 length equals 13 residues. The germline V gene has CDR1 MDHEN and CDR2 SYDVKM. V lost 3 bases to trimming and J lost 4 bases, with 9 bases between them. The CDR3 nucleotides read TGTGCCAGCAGTTTTCAGGGCGCCACTGAAGCTTTCTTT. Encoded protein: CASSFQGATEAFF. Looking up the rest from reference TRBV28 and TRBJ1-1 gives the full variable domain: DVKVTQSSRYLVKRTGEKVFLECVQDMDHENMFWYRQDPGLGLRLIYFSYDVKMKEKGDIPEGYSVSREKKERFSLILESASTNQTSMYLCASSFQGATEAFFGQGTRLTVV.

The J gene is TRBJ2-3, the V gene TRBV9; 8 bases fit TRBD2. The length of the CDR3 is 17 residues. After removal of 2 bases from V and 2 bases from J, the junction contained 10 bases not matched to a gene. Germline CDR1 and CDR2: SGDLS and YYNGEE. The CDR3 here is CASSVYPGGAVTDTQYF. CDR3 bases: TGTGCCAGCAGCGTGTATCCGGGAGGGGCCGTCACAGATACGCAGTATTTT.

The genes are TRBV5-4 and TRBJ2-1, with D hard to call. This CDR3 is built from 13 residues. Looked up from germline, CDR1 is SGHNT and CDR2 is YYREEE (reference sequence). V was trimmed by 4 bases and J by 7 bases, leaving 12 bases between them. CDR3 DNA sequence: TGTGCCAGCAGCCCTACCGCTTGGAATGAGCAGTTCTTC. As protein: CASSPTAWNEQFF.

This sequence joins TRBV5-6 and TRBJ2-3, with 10 bases identical to TRBD2. This CDR3 comprises 16 residues. The germline gives CDR1 SGHDT, CDR2 YYEEEE. The J segment lost 4 bases and the V segment lost 2 bases, leaving 7 bases of the junction unmatched. CDR3 amino acids: CASSFTPSGGADTQYF. The CDR3 DNA sequence: TGTGCCAGCAGCTTCACGCCTAGCGGGGGTGCAGATACGCAGTATTTT.

The genes are TRBV9 and TRBJ1-3; 10 nucleotides agree with TRBD1. Germline values: CDR1 SGDLS, CDR2 YYNGEE. CDR3 size: 14 residues. Trimming cost V 7 bases and J 6 bases; bases outside gene matches: 7. The CDR3 DNA reads as TGTGCCAGCCAAGCCGGGACAGGGGAAAACACCATATATTTT. Its translation: CASQAGTGENTIYF.

A note on this clone: Relative to the germline gene, one junction end is altered; a read error may explain this. The chain carries TRBV29-1 and TRBJ2-3; no clear D gene. The CDR3 sequence is 11 residues long. Germline V gene data show CDR1 as SQVTM and CDR2 as ANQGSEA. The DNA of the CDR3 is TGCAGCGTTGGGAGCACAAATACGCAGTATTTT. Translation: CSVGSTNTQYF.

This chain joins TRBV5-8 and TRBJ2-3; TRBD1 agrees at 9 bases. From germline, CDR1 is SGHTS and CDR2 YDEGEE. Germline trimming cut 4 bases from V and 8 bases from J; bases unmatched to any gene: 2. This CDR3 contains 12 residues. CDR3: CASSGDRVTQYF. The CDR3 nucleotides read TGTGCCAGCAGCGGGGACAGGGTTACGCAGTATTTT.

The table lists this clone with a few counts. The J gene is TRBJ2-1, the V gene TRBV11-2; no reliable D call. CDR3 length equals 16 residues. Germline CDR1 reads SGHAT; CDR2 reads FQNNGV. Trimming shortened V by 3 bases and J by 6 bases, and 18 bases separated the two germline ends. The CDR3 reads CASSLMGTPQGNEQFF. In nucleotides, the CDR3 is TGTGCCAGCAGCTTGATGGGCACCCCACAAGGCAATGAGCAGTTCTTC. Drawing the rest from reference TRBV11-2 and TRBJ2-1, the complete variable domain is EAGVAQSPRYKIIEKRQSVAFWCNPISGHATLYWYQQILGQGPKLLIQFQNNGVVDDSQLPKDRFSAERLKGVDSTLKIQPAKLEDSAVYLCASSLMGTPQGNEQFFGPGTRLTVL.

The J gene is TRBJ2-5, the V gene TRBV11-2; 7 bases match TRBD1. The CDR3 covers 15 residues. Per the germline V gene, CDR1 is SGHAT and CDR2 is FQNNGV. The V segment lost 7 bases and the J segment 1 base; nucleotides outside the gene matches: 9. The chain's CDR3 is CASIRRDSSQETQYF. CDR3 nucleotide sequence: TGTGCCAGCATTCGCCGGGACAGCAGCCAAGAGACCCAGTACTTC.

The V call is TRBV15, the J call TRBJ2-7; 8 bases agree with TRBD1. CDR3 length: 15 residues. The V segment lost 4 bases and the J segment 2 bases; nucleotides outside the gene matches: 7. CDR1 and CDR2 (germline): LNHNV, YYDKDF (reference sequence). Here the CDR3 DNA reads TGTGCCACCAGCACGGACAGGGTAAGGACCTACGAGCAGTACTTC. This sequence encodes CATSTDRVRTYEQYF.